Listed below are T cell receptor beta chains from one sample, sequenced in a study of long-term antiretroviral therapy in people with HIV. Clones were sequenced by immunoSEQ multiplex PCR, and TCRdb holds only the in-frame ones, with some missing. The sample carries over 10,000 clones, 65% to 85% recorded once. This specimen was unsorted PBMCs, taken 0.8 years before starting antiretroviral therapy. These receptors were taken from a woman in her forties with HIV. The CDR3 runs from the conserved cysteine through the conserved F or W. D genes are given only for firm matches. The size of a clone is reported for some rows only, either as once, few or many, or as a class for expanded clones.

J gene: TRBJ2-7
D gene: -
V gene: TRBV21-1
clone size: few
CDR3 protein: CASSKATPPGPLFGEQYF
CDR3 DNA: TGTGCCAGCAGCAAAGCCACCCCACCGGGACCGCTTTTCGGGGAGCAGTACTTC

J gene: TRBJ2-2
D gene: TRBD2
V gene: TRBV7-9
clone size: -
CDR3 protein: CASSLSSSGSGTGELFF
CDR3 DNA: TGTGCCAGCAGCTTAAGTTCTAGCGGGAGTGGCACCGGGGAGCTGTTTTTT

J gene: TRBJ2-5
D gene: -
V gene: TRBV28
clone size: -
CDR3 protein: CASSLFSPQETQYF
CDR3 DNA: TGTGCCAGCAGTTTATTTAGCCCACAAGAGACCCAGTACTTC

J gene: TRBJ2-3
D gene: -
V gene: TRBV29-1
clone size: -
CDR3 protein: CSVEDVLGGNTQYF
CDR3 DNA: TGCAGCGTTGAAGACGTACTAGGTGGGAATACGCAGTATTTT

J gene: TRBJ1-1
D gene: -
V gene: TRBV19
clone size: -
CDR3 protein: CASSPRGVNTEAFF
CDR3 DNA: TGTGCCAGTAGTCCAAGAGGCGTGAACACTGAAGCTTTCTTT

J gene: TRBJ1-5
D gene: TRBD1
V gene: TRBV5-4
clone size: few
CDR3 protein: CASSWDRDQPQHF
CDR3 DNA: TGTGCCAGCAGCTGGGACAGGGATCAGCCCCAGCATTTT

J gene: TRBJ2-5
D gene: TRBD2
V gene: TRBV12-5
clone size: -
CDR3 protein: CASAPGPGGETQYF
CDR3 DNA: TGTGCTAGTGCTCCCGGACCCGGGGGGGAGACCCAGTACTTC

J gene: TRBJ1-2
D gene: -
V gene: TRBV6-5
clone size: -
CDR3 protein: CASSYIGQKDYGYTF
CDR3 DNA: TGTGCCAGCAGTTACATCGGACAGAAAGACTATGGCTACACCTTC

J gene: TRBJ2-1
D gene: TRBD2
V gene: TRBV6-5
clone size: -
CDR3 protein: CASSWAGTSGNSGEFF
CDR3 DNA: TGTGCCAGCAGTTGGGCAGGGACTAGCGGAAACTCCGGGGAGTTCTTC

J gene: TRBJ1-1
D gene: -
V gene: TRBV7-8
clone size: -
CDR3 protein: CASSLVGVGTEAFF
CDR3 DNA: TGTGCCAGCAGCTTAGTTGGGGTTGGGACTGAAGCTTTCTTT

J gene: TRBJ2-3
D gene: TRBD2
V gene: TRBV7-2
clone size: -
CDR3 protein: CASSSPGLALRITDTQYF
CDR3 DNA: TGTGCCAGCAGCTCGCCGGGACTAGCACTCAGGATCACAGATACGCAGTATTTT

J gene: TRBJ1-3
D gene: -
V gene: TRBV5-4
clone size: few
CDR3 protein: CASSLSSGNTIYF
CDR3 DNA: TGTGCCAGCAGCTTGAGCTCTGGAAACACCATATATTTT

J gene: TRBJ2-7
D gene: TRBD1
V gene: TRBV2
clone size: few
CDR3 protein: CASRDRGSYEQYF
CDR3 DNA: TGTGCCAGCAGGGACAGGGGCTCCTACGAGCAGTACTTC

J gene: TRBJ1-2
D gene: -
V gene: TRBV19
clone size: -
CDR3 protein: CASSPDSNYGYTF
CDR3 DNA: TGTGCCAGTAGTCCGGACAGTAACTATGGCTACACCTTC

J gene: TRBJ1-1
D gene: -
V gene: TRBV4-1
clone size: medium-sized
CDR3 protein: CASSQGRGHTEAFF
CDR3 DNA: TGCGCCAGCAGCCAAGGAAGGGGCCACACTGAAGCTTTCTTT

J gene: TRBJ2-2
D gene: -
V gene: TRBV5-4
clone size: -
CDR3 protein: CASSLGVAANTGELFF
CDR3 DNA: TGTGCCAGCAGCTTGGGGGTAGCGGCTAACACCGGGGAGCTGTTTTTT

J gene: TRBJ1-5
D gene: -
V gene: TRBV27
clone size: -
CDR3 protein: CASSDTGRQPQHF
CDR3 DNA: TGTGCCAGCAGTGATACAGGGAGACAGCCCCAGCATTTT

J gene: TRBJ1-1
D gene: TRBD1
V gene: TRBV4-1
clone size: -
CDR3 protein: CASSQGPGTGSEAFF
CDR3 DNA: TGCGCCAGCAGCCAAGGACCCGGGACAGGGAGTGAAGCTTTCTTT

J gene: TRBJ2-3
D gene: -
V gene: TRBV29-1
clone size: -
CDR3 protein: CSVTLYEGDTQYF
CDR3 DNA: TGCAGCGTTACCCTATACGAGGGAGATACGCAGTATTTT

J gene: TRBJ2-1
D gene: TRBD2
V gene: TRBV19
clone size: -
CDR3 protein: CASSYSAGDLYNEQFF
CDR3 DNA: TGTGCCAGTAGCTACTCAGCGGGAGACCTCTACAATGAGCAGTTCTTC